Given below is one T cell receptor (beta chain) in context. Authors' data handling: It was from reference gene primer amplification that nucleated cell counts were estimated. Using immunoSEQ multiplex PCR, the repertoire was profiled, and TCRdb retains in-frame clones only, with some absent. V, J and clone size derive from that table, while D and trimming were established from the DNA sequence. The table has around 240,000 clones, around 85% seen once. The sample comes from a study of blood T cell repertoires in COVID-19. Study-wide context: The United States, Italy and Spain were the sources of the acute and convalescent COVID-19 samples.

Residents of about two dozen US areas, aged 18 to 89 years, made up the participants. This receptor was taken from a woman between 45 and 60 years old who had recovered from COVID-19. Sequencing used PBMCs or T cells enriched from blood (not recorded which).

CDR3 coding DNA: TGTGCCAGCAGTATGTTCGGGGCCGGGACAGTGAACACCGGGGAGCTGTTTTTT. As protein: CASSMFGAGTVNTGELFF. V and J are TRBV6-4 and TRBJ2-2, with TRBD1 matching over 7 bases. Germline V gives CDR1 MRHNA, CDR2 SNTAGT. The CDR3 sequence is 18 residues long. The J segment lost 1 base and the V segment lost 5 bases, leaving 13 bases of the junction unmatched.